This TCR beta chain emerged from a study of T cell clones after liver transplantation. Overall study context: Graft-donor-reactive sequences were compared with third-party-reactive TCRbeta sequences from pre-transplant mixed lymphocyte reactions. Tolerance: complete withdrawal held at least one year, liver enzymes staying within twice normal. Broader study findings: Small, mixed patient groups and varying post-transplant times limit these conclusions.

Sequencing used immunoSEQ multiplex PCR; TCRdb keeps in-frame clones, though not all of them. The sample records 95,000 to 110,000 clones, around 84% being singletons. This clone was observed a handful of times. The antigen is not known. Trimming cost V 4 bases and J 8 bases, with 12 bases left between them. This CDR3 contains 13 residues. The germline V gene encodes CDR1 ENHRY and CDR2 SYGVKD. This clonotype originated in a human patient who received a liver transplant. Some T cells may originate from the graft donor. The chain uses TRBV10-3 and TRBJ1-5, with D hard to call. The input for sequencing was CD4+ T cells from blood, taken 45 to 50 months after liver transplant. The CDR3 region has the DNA TGTGCCATCAGTGCGGAGGGTTCAGAGCCCCAGCATTTT. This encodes CAISAEGSEPQHF.